Below, 3 T cell receptor beta chains from the same sample are listed, as sequenced in a study of blood T cell repertoires in COVID-19. The repertoire was sequenced with immunoSEQ multiplex PCR; TCRdb's copy has only in-frame clones and lacks some. In the table there are 40,000 to 55,000 clones, about nine tenths of which are singletons. The material sequenced was peripheral blood. Receptor source: a man in his fifties or sixties with active COVID-19.

J is TRBJ2-7 and V is TRBV4-1; no clear D. The germline V gene has CDR1 MGHRA and CDR2 YSYEKL. Trimming cost V 0 bases and J 7 bases, with 7 bases left between them. The CDR3 is made up of 12 amino acids. CDR3: CASSQDQEEQYF. CDR3 coding DNA: TGCGCCAGCAGCCAAGATCAGGAAGAGCAGTACTTC.

The J gene is TRBJ2-3, the V gene TRBV29-1; D unresolved. This CDR3 is built from 13 residues. Germline V lookup: CDR1 SQVTM, CDR2 ANQGSEA. Trimming left V 1 base short and J 2 bases short, with 7 bases between. CDR3 protein: CSVEVQNTDTQYF. The CDR3 bases are TGCAGCGTTGAAGTACAAAACACAGATACGCAGTATTTT.

In regard to this clone: Other DNA sequences in this specimen translate into the identical CDR3. The rearrangement links TRBV15 to TRBJ2-1; 14 bases are shared with TRBD2. The CDR3 is 17 amino acids. V gave up 3 bases and J gave up 6 bases; unmatched junction bases: 7. Looked up from germline, CDR1 is LNHNV and CDR2 is YYDKDF (reference sequence). The DNA for the CDR3 is TGTGCCACCAGCAGGGGCGGACTAGCGGGAGGAGGCAATGAGCAGTTCTTC. It is translated as CATSRGGLAGGGNEQFF. Drawing the rest from reference TRBV15 and TRBJ2-1, the complete variable domain is DAMVIQNPRYQVTQFGKPVTLSCSQTLNHNVMYWYQQKSSQAPKLLFHYYDKDFNNEADTPDNFQSRRPNTSFCFLDIRSPGLGDTAMYLCATSRGGLAGGGNEQFFGPGTRLTVL.